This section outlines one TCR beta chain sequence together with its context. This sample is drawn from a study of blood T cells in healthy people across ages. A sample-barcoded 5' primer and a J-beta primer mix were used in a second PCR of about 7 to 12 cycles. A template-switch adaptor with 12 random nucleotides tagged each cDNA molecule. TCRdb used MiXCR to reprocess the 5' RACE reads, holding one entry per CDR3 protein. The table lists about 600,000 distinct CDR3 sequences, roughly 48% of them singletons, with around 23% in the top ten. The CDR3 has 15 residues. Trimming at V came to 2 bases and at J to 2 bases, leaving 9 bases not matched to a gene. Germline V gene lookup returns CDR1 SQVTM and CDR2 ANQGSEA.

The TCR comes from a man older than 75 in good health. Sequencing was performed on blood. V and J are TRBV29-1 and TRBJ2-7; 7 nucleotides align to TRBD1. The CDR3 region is CSVERGQGEPYEQYF. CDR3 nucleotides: TGCAGCGTTGAAAGGGGGCAGGGCGAGCCCTACGAGCAGTACTTC.